Listed here are 2 T cell receptor beta chains from one sample, sequenced in a study of blood T cell repertoires in COVID-19. Method: immunoSEQ multiplex PCR; TCRdb's copy keeps in-frame clones and lacks some. The sample has roughly 250,000 clones, just under 85% seen once. The source material was peripheral blood. These receptors all come from a man aged 50-60 years with acute or convalescent COVID-19.

CDR3 in DNA: TGCGCCAGCAGCCGGAGGAGTGGTGAGACCCAGTACTTC. Amino acids: CASSRRSGETQYF. This rearrangement joins TRBV10-1 to TRBJ2-5, with D tentatively TRBD2 (5 bases). CDR1 WNHNN and CDR2 SYGVQD come from the germline V gene (reference sequence). V gave up 6 bases and J gave up 5 bases, with 13 bases separating them. The CDR3 is 13 residues long.

The V call is TRBV4-1, the J call TRBJ2-7; 10 bases align to TRBD2. V was pared by 1 base and J by 5 bases, with 5 bases of the junction left unmatched. CDR1 is MGHRA and CDR2 is YSYEKL in the germline V gene. CDR3 length: 15 amino acids. The CDR3 here is CASSQALAGADEQYF. Written as DNA, the CDR3 is TGCGCCAGCAGCCAAGCGCTAGCGGGAGCAGACGAGCAGTACTTC.